This T cell receptor beta chain emerged from a study of CD8+CD57+ T cells in acquired aplastic anemia. This CDR3 contains 14 residues. The germline V gene encodes CDR1 LNHNV and CDR2 YYDKDF (reference sequence). The template used for profiling TCR beta VDJ and CDR3 was genomic DNA. TCRdb redid the calling of the reads with MiXCR, one entry per CDR3 protein. The sample includes approximately 200,000 distinct CDR3 sequences, approximately 50% of them seen just once. Turning to this clonotype: At one of its ends the junction is not consistent with the germline gene, which may arise from a read error.

The sequenced sample consisted of sorted CD4+, CD8+, or CD8+CD57+ T cells (not recorded which) from PBMCs. This chain joins TRBV15 and TRBJ1-5; maybe TRBD1 (5 bases). This clonotype was obtained from a human donor in good health, serving as a control. The DNA for the CDR3 is TGTGCCATCAGCGGTATCGGGGGACGTCAGCCCCAACATTTT. Translating gives CAISGIGGRQPQHF. The full variable domain, in which reference TRBV15 and TRBJ1-5 provide the parts outside the CDR3, is DAMVIQNPRYQVTQFGKPVTLSCSQTLNHNVMYWYQQKSSQAPKLLFHYYDKDFNNEADTPDNFQSRRPNTSFCFLDIRSPGLGDTAMYLCAISGIGGRQPQHFGDGTRLSIL.